The source of this T cell receptor (beta chain) is a study of CD8+ T cells in alopecia areata (dated by TCRdb to the late 2010s). A note on the overall study: The treated patients took part in an open-label pilot trial in which moderate-to-severe alopecia areata was treated with oral tofacitinib at 5 to 10 mg twice daily. Patients stayed on tofacitinib for 6 to 18 months and then had 6 months of follow-up off drug so that delayed response and recurrence could be assessed. High-throughput TCRbeta sequencing was used to examine T cell clonal expansion in alopecia areata in both the C3H/HeJ mouse model and human patients. Human TCRbeta sequencing covered scalp tissue and sorted CD4+ and CD8+ peripheral blood T cells from patchy and totalis/universalis alopecia areata patients and healthy controls. Tofacitinib-treated patients had biopsies at baseline and at 4 and 24 weeks of treatment, with a later scalp biopsy in several patients. Scalp clonality was compared across normal scalp (n=4), patchy alopecia areata scalp (n=8), and alopecia totalis/universalis scalp (n=8). RNA came from the PAXgene miRNA kit for fixed scalp, the miRNeasy kit for PBMCs, and the RNeasy kit for mouse skin. TCRbeta CDR3 regions were amplified by immunoSEQ multiplex PCR using 35 Vbeta forward and 13 Jbeta reverse primers.

Overall study results and their limits: Lesional scalp, especially in alopecia totalis/universalis, showed higher clonality and more expanded CD8+ clones than normal scalp, suggesting antigenic drive. TCR sequences shared between patients were less clear than in mice, possibly partly because of HLA diversity in the patient population. Unlike mouse skin, which is dominated by gammadelta T cells, normal human skin has resident alphabeta T cells that are also sequenced, and this complicates analysis of the scalp TCR repertoire.

Lesional scalp punch biopsies and peripheral blood were obtained from alopecia areata patients. After PBMCs were isolated by density centrifugation and stained for CD3, CD4 and CD8, a FACSAria was used to sort CD4+ and CD8+ T cells. There are a few counts of this clone. It lacks a known antigen. The record has no base qualities; no much larger clone is one base away. V sheds 1 base and J sheds 0 bases, leaving 3 bases between their ends. The CDR3, cysteine through phenylalanine, is 13 amino acids long. Of the read, only the CDR3 DNA is kept; its 39 bases are in frame from base 1. Per the germline V gene (reference sequence), SSHAT is the CDR1 and FNYEAQ is the CDR2. Library generation was performed with the immunoSEQ multiplex PCR assay. RNA was extracted from all samples and reverse transcribed into cDNA as template for TCR sequencing. First-strand cDNA was synthesized with SuperScript III using a 2:1 mix of oligo-dT and random hexamers. Amplification bias was assessed with a synthetic immune receptor repertoire, and residual bias was removed computationally. The source study handled its data this way. Raw reads were preprocessed to remove errors, and CDR3 was defined by IMGT conventions from the conserved cysteine to phenylalanine. Clonality was computed by normalizing Shannon entropy by log2 of the number of productive unique TCRs and subtracting the result from 1. CD4 or CD8 identity of scalp clones was inferred by cross-referencing scalp TCRbeta sequences with sorted blood CD4 and CD8 repertoires. TCRdb retrieved this table from immuneACCESS and kept in-frame rearrangements only. Not all clones are present; in checked studies, unresolved V genes account for under half, and no reason is known for the remainder. D and trimming were read from the DNA, whereas the V and J calls and clone size are those reported in that table. The sample data list more than 95,000 clones, and roughly two fifths of these were observed just once. The ten largest clones take up approximately 1.2% of the sample.

The TCR was taken from a human donor with alopecia areata. The sequenced material came from CD4+ T cells sorted from blood. Recombination joined TRBV7-7 with TRBJ2-5; no D segment can be confidently identified. The sequenced DNA: TGTGCCAGCAGCTTAGGGTACCAAGAGACCCAGTACTTC. Its protein is CASSLGYQETQYF.